These T cell receptor beta chains were read from a single sample in a study of blood T cells in healthy people across ages. TCRdb called the 5' RACE reads again in MiXCR, with one record for every CDR3 protein. The data show 1.5 million to 2 million distinct CDR3 sequences, around 50% seen once. Sequencing was carried out using blood. These receptors were obtained from a woman in her thirties or forties in good health. Both conserved end residues are part of each CDR3. The order of the fields is CDR3 DNA, CDR3 protein, J gene, V gene, D gene, clone size. A D gene is named only where the DNA matches it firmly. Where a row states a size, it is once, few, many or the class of an expanded clone; other rows omit it.

TGTGCCAGCAGCCAAGAGGCAGCGGGCAGTTACTATGGCTACACCTTC	CASSQEAAGSYYGYTF	TRBJ1-2	TRBV4-2	.	few
TGCAGCGTTTTTAGCGGGGGGAGGTCCTACAATGAGCAGTTCTTC	CSVFSGGRSYNEQFF	TRBJ2-1	TRBV29-1	TRBD2	.
TGTGCCAGCAGTTACACCACTAGCGGGGTAATAGGCAATGAGCAGTTCTTC	CASSYTTSGVIGNEQFF	TRBJ2-1	TRBV6-6	TRBD2	.
TGTGCCAGCAGCTTAGATGAAGTGGGGACAGACCCCAATACTGAAGCTTTCTTT	CASSLDEVGTDPNTEAFF	TRBJ1-1	TRBV7-9	TRBD1	few
TGCAGTGCTAGAGACGGGGGGACGCTGCCGGAGACCCAGTACTTC	CSARDGGTLPETQYF	TRBJ2-5	TRBV20-1	TRBD2	.
TGTGCCAGCTCAGCTACTGGTCGGGCAGGGGCGTACGAGCAGTACTTC	CASSATGRAGAYEQYF	TRBJ2-7	TRBV18	.	.
TGCGCCAGCAGCCAAGATCGGGGGACTAACACCGGGGAGCTGTTTTTT	CASSQDRGTNTGELFF	TRBJ2-2	TRBV4-1	.	once
TGCAGTGCTTCCCGGACAGGGGGCTTTCAGCCCCAGCATTTT	CSASRTGGFQPQHF	TRBJ1-5	TRBV20-1	TRBD1	.
TGTGCCAGCACCACCGGACAGGGGTCCTACGAGCAGTACTTC	CASTTGQGSYEQYF	TRBJ2-7	TRBV6-5	TRBD1	.
TGTGCCAGCAGCCTCAGCAGTGGGGAATACGAGCAGTACTTC	CASSLSSGEYEQYF	TRBJ2-7	TRBV7-2	.	.
TGTGCCAGCAGTTTATCAACCCCTAGCGGCGGGGATACGCAGTATTTT	CASSLSTPSGGDTQYF	TRBJ2-3	TRBV27	TRBD2	few
TGTGCCACCAGCCCCGGCCGCGGGGGGATGTATGAGCAGTTCTTC	CATSPGRGGMYEQFF	TRBJ2-1	TRBV15	TRBD2	.
TGTGCCAGCTCTACCTCCGGGTCAAGCAATCAGCCCCAGCATTTT	CASSTSGSSNQPQHF	TRBJ1-5	TRBV28	.	.
TGTGCCAGCTCACCGTCAACAGGGTTGGTTTCGGGCGAGCAGTACTTC	CASSPSTGLVSGEQYF	TRBJ2-7	TRBV18	.	.
TGCAGTGCTGCCCCCGGGCGGGGGAGTAGCACAGATACGCAGTATTTT	CSAAPGRGSSTDTQYF	TRBJ2-3	TRBV20-1	TRBD2	.
TGTGCCAGCAGTACCGGGACAGGGGTTTCCGGCTACACCTTC	CASSTGTGVSGYTF	TRBJ1-2	TRBV6-2/TRBV6-3	TRBD1	few
TGTGCCAGCAGCGGAGAGCCCTATGGCTACACCTTC	CASSGEPYGYTF	TRBJ1-2	TRBV6-2/TRBV6-3	.	.
TGTGCCAGCAGCTTGGAAGGACAGCGGGTGGACGAGCAGTACTTC	CASSLEGQRVDEQYF	TRBJ2-7	TRBV5-4	.	.